This TCR beta chain is from a study of shared clonotypes between healthy human individuals. Overall study results and limits: On the whole, naive subsets had larger estimated richness than memory subsets had.

This CDR3 has 14 amino acids. Trimming pared 2 bases from V and 8 bases from J, leaving 15 bases between. Germline V gene lookup returns CDR1 MNHEY and CDR2 SVGAGI. In the authors' methods: Sequence data from immunoSEQ were junction-only and lacked quality scores; consequently, filtering differed. The protocol was immunoSEQ multiplex PCR, while the TCRdb copy is restricted to in-frame clones and leaves out a portion. V, J and clone size derive from that table, while D and trimming were established from the DNA sequence. The table has about 730,000 clones, roughly two thirds seen once. Concerning this clone: The antigen remains undetermined.

The TCR sequence derives from a woman in her 30s in good health. Sequencing used memory CD4+ T cells sorted from blood. Subset described: CD45RA-negative fraction. The rearrangement joins TRBV6-5 to TRBJ1-2, with D uncertain. The CDR3 sequence is CASSYLGAVRGYTF. As DNA, the CDR3 is TGTGCCAGCAGTTACCTCGGCGCGGTTAGGGGCTACACCTTC.